This TCR beta chain stems from a study of cytomegalovirus exposure and HLA in healthy donors. Findings of the study overall: In a later analysis, donors in an Asian-associated ancestry cluster reportedly had fewer N-insertions in productive TCRs than the cohort mean.

Per the germline V gene, CDR1 is MNHNY and CDR2 is SVGAGI (reference sequence). The CDR3 runs 14 residues. Unmatched junction bases numbered 10, after V lost 6 bases and J lost 7 bases. In the PCR, 60 Vbeta and 13 Jbeta primers were used. The method was immunoSEQ multiplex PCR; TCRdb's version includes in-frame clones alone and lacks a portion of them. Its listing shows about 140,000 clones. As regards this clone: Its antigen remains unidentified.

The J gene is TRBJ2-7, the V gene TRBV6-6; 9 bases fit TRBD2. Sequenced input: PBMCs. The TCR was taken from a male donor in good health and CMV-seronegative. DNA of the CDR3: TGTGCCAGCAGCCGGACTAGCGAGGGGGGAGAGCAGTACTTC. This gives the protein CASSRTSEGGEQYF.